These 7 T cell receptor beta chains came from one sample sequenced in a study of blood T cells in healthy people across ages. A second PCR, run for about 7 to 11 cycles, used a sample-barcoded 5' primer plus a J-beta primer mix. MiXCR was run by TCRdb on the 5' RACE reads, yielding one entry per CDR3 protein. The data hold roughly 1.5 million distinct CDR3 sequences, with under 55% observed a single time. Sequenced sample: blood. The receptors come from a woman between 18 and 30 years old in good health.

The chain recombines TRBV12-3 or TRBV12-4 with TRBJ2-3; D is unresolved. V was shortened by 3 bases and J by 1 base, with 8 bases between the two germline ends. The CDR3 has 14 amino acids. CDR3 DNA sequence: TGTGCCAGCAGTTTTGGGCACTGCACAGATACGCAGTATTTT. As protein: CASSFGHCTDTQYF.

In this sample, this clonotype turned up a few times. The J gene is TRBJ1-1, the V gene TRBV12-3 or TRBV12-4; 8 nucleotides line up with TRBD1. Germline trimming cut 8 bases from V and 3 bases from J; bases unmatched to any gene: 14. CDR3 size: 16 residues. CDR3 protein: CASSLWQGAVDTEAFF. The CDR3 bases are TGTGCCAGCTCCCTCTGGCAGGGGGCTGTAGACACTGAAGCTTTCTTT.

This rearrangement joins TRBV6-1 to TRBJ1-3; TRBD1 is a possible D gene (5 bases). The V end lost 6 bases, the J end lost 7 bases, and 28 bases lay between the germline ends. The CDR3 spans 18 residues. Germline V gives CDR1 MNHNS, CDR2 SASEGT. CDR3 protein: CASSPSYDERGRWNTIYF. The CDR3 DNA sequence: TGTGCCAGCAGCCCCTCTTATGATGAGAGGGGTCGATGGAACACCATATATTTT.

The V gene is TRBV6-5, the J gene TRBJ2-5, with 8 bases aligning to TRBD1. CDR1 is MNHEY, CDR2 SVGAGI, per germline. The length of the CDR3 is 14 residues. Unmatched junction bases numbered 8, after V lost 6 bases and J lost 5 bases. As DNA, the CDR3 is TGTGCCAGCAGACCGACAGGGGTAGGGGAGACCCAGTACTTC. Amino acid sequence: CASRPTGVGETQYF.

The chain joins TRBV29-1 to TRBJ2-1; 7 positions match TRBD1. Germline assignment: CDR1 SQVTM and CDR2 ANQGSEA. The CDR3 extends over 14 amino acids. The junction had 3 bases not matched to a gene; V was cut back by 4 bases and J by 0 bases. The CDR3: CSVARDSSYNEQFF. CDR3 DNA: TGCAGCGTTGCCCGGGACAGCTCCTACAATGAGCAGTTCTTC.

The CDR3 loop reads CASSPGLAEVQETQYF. The CDR3, as DNA: TGTGCCAGCAGCCCCGGACTAGCGGAGGTTCAAGAGACCCAGTACTTC. This chain connects TRBV7-2 to TRBJ2-4; 10 bases match TRBD2. TRBJ2-5 matches the DNA end more closely, so the J call is doubtful. CDR3 length: 16 residues. Germline CDR1 SGHTA, CDR2 FQGNSA.

The sample holds a few counts of this clonotype. This chain connects TRBV7-2 to TRBJ2-1; the D is unclear. This CDR3 spans 14 amino acids. Germline V gene data show CDR1 as SGHTA and CDR2 as FQGNSA. With 4 bases removed from V and 3 bases from J, the gap between germline ends came to 10 bases. CDR3 loop: CASSYPGFYNEQFF. The CDR3 DNA reads as TGTGCCAGCAGCTACCCGGGTTTCTACAATGAGCAGTTCTTC. Drawing the rest from reference TRBV7-2 and TRBJ2-1, the complete variable domain is GAGVSQSPSNKVTEKGKDVELRCDPISGHTALYWYRQSLGQGLEFLIYFQGNSAPDKSGLPSDRFSAERTGGSVSTLTIQRTQQEDSAVYLCASSYPGFYNEQFFGPGTRLTVL.